Listed here are 29 T cell receptor beta chains from one sample, sequenced in a study of early T cells in non-severe SARS-CoV-2 infection. TCRdb called the 5' RACE reads again in MiXCR, with one record for every CDR3 protein. The data contain around 83,000 distinct CDR3 sequences, over 9.5% of them singletons. The sequencing used whole blood, collected at baseline. These receptors came from an adult who was a healthcare worker with PCR-confirmed SARS-CoV-2 infection or an uninfected control (not recorded which).

This clonotype was counted between two and nine times. The chain couples TRBV5-1 to TRBJ1-2, with a weak D call TRBD1 (5 bases). V gave up 7 bases and J gave up 2 bases, with 15 bases separating them. This CDR3 is built from 14 residues. Germline CDR1 reads SGHRS; CDR2 reads YFSETQ. For the CDR3, the DNA is TGCGCCAGCGCGGGGGAAATCAGCAACTATGGCTACACCTTC. Translated: CASAGEISNYGYTF.

This clonotype appeared a few times. The V gene is TRBV5-1, the J gene TRBJ2-7; no definite D call. CDR1 SGHRS and CDR2 YFSETQ come from the germline V gene. The V and J ends lost 0 bases and 4 bases respectively, with 14 bases between them. CDR3 length: 15 amino acids. Here the CDR3 DNA reads TGCGCCAGCAGCTTGGGGGGATCCACGGAATACGAGCAGTACTTC. This translates into CASSLGGSTEYEQYF.

This clonotype was found many times. The rearrangement links TRBV2 to TRBJ1-6, with D possibly TRBD1 on 6 matching bases. Germline loops: CDR1 SNHLY, CDR2 FYNNEI. The CDR3 is 13 amino acids. V was shortened by 7 bases and J by 6 bases, with 10 bases between the two germline ends. CDR3: CASKPDSNSPLHF. DNA for the CDR3: TGTGCCAGCAAGCCGGACAGTAATTCACCCCTCCACTTT.

The V and J genes are TRBV28 and TRBJ2-2; D perhaps matches TRBD2 (5 bases). Trimming took 6 bases from V and 5 from J, leaving 10 bases between them. Per the germline V gene, CDR1 is MDHEN and CDR2 is SYDVKM. The CDR3 length is 13 residues. The CDR3 reads CASRSSGTGELFF. The CDR3 DNA reads TGTGCCAGCAGATCGAGCGGAACCGGGGAGCTGTTTTTT. The full variable domain, completed using reference TRBV28 and TRBJ2-2, is DVKVTQSSRYLVKRTGEKVFLECVQDMDHENMFWYRQDPGLGLRLIYFSYDVKMKEKGDIPEGYSVSREKKERFSLILESASTNQTSMYLCASRSSGTGELFFGEGSRLTVL.

The rearrangement uses TRBV27 and TRBJ2-1, with TRBD2 as a possible D gene (6 bases). V was trimmed by 2 bases and J by 8 bases, leaving 13 bases between them. The CDR3 is 14 amino acids. In germline, CDR1 is MNHEY, CDR2 SMNVEV (reference sequence). The CDR3 nucleotides are TGTGCCAGCAGTTTAAGGGACGGAGGGGATGAGCAGTTCTTC. This sequence encodes CASSLRDGGDEQFF.

Ten or more counts support this clonotype. The genes are TRBV2 and TRBJ2-5; D remains ambiguous. V was pared by 5 bases and J by 1 base, with 2 bases between. Germline CDR1 SNHLY, CDR2 FYNNEI. The CDR3 covers 11 residues. The CDR3 is CASSIQETQYF. The CDR3 DNA is TGTGCCAGCAGTATCCAAGAGACCCAGTACTTC.

The V call is TRBV6-6, the J call TRBJ1-4; TRBD1 aligns across 8 bases. CDR1 MNHNY and CDR2 SVGAGI come from the germline V gene (reference sequence). This CDR3 is 15 amino acids long. The J segment lost 5 bases and the V segment lost 2 bases, leaving 4 bases of the junction unmatched. The CDR3 region is CASSYPGTGNEKLFF. The CDR3 coding sequence is TGTGCCAGCAGTTACCCCGGGACAGGAAATGAAAAACTGTTTTTT.

The chain employs TRBV5-1 and TRBJ2-1; 12 bases are a match to TRBD2. V lost 4 bases and J lost 4; bases outside the gene matches: 6. Germline assignment: CDR1 SGHRS and CDR2 YFSETQ. The CDR3 contains 16 residues. CDR3 sequence reads: CASSANLAGGYNEQFF. CDR3 sequence (DNA): TGCGCCAGCAGCGCGAATCTAGCGGGAGGGTACAATGAGCAGTTCTTC.

There are many counts of this clonotype. The chain combines TRBV12-3 or TRBV12-4 with TRBJ2-7; D possibly uses TRBD1 or TRBD2 (6 bases each). Trimming cost V 3 bases and J 2 bases, with 11 bases left between them. The CDR3 runs 14 residues. DNA for the CDR3: TGTGCCAGCAGTTTTTCCGGGGGCCCCTACGAGCAGTACTTC. Translation gives CASSFSGGPYEQYF.

This clonotype was seen repeatedly, ten times or more. V usage is TRBV29-1 and J usage is TRBJ2-5; 7 positions agree with TRBD2. The CDR3 is made up of 16 amino acids. The V gene end was trimmed by 6 bases and the J gene end by 6 bases; junction bases not matched to a gene: 19. The germline V gene encodes CDR1 SQVTM and CDR2 ANQGSEA. The CDR3 bases are TGCAGCGTCCCACCGACTAGACGAAGGGGAGGGAAGACCCAGTACTTC. It encodes CSVPPTRRRGGKTQYF.

The genes are TRBV19 and TRBJ2-3, with D tentatively TRBD1 (6 bases). V lost 4 bases to trimming and J lost 2 bases, with 10 bases between them. Germline CDR1 and CDR2: LNHDA and SQIVND (reference sequence). The CDR3 sequence is 14 residues long. The DNA for the CDR3 is TGTGCCAGTAGTAGACAGGACCTCACAGATACGCAGTATTTT. It is translated as CASSRQDLTDTQYF. Full variable domain (rest looked up from reference TRBV19 and TRBJ2-3): DGGITQSPKYLFRKEGQNVTLSCEQNLNHDAMYWYRQDPGQGLRLIYYSQIVNDFQKGDIAEGYSVSREKKESFPLTVTSAQKNPTAFYLCASSRQDLTDTQYFGPGTRLTVL.

This clonotype was seen at least ten times. The CDR3 DNA is TGTGCCAGCAGTGAATCTACTCTAGCGTTGGCGCAGTATTTT. It translates to CASSESTLALAQYF. The chain uses TRBV25-1 and TRBJ2-3, with D tentatively TRBD2 (6 bases). V lost 1 base and J lost 10, with 15 bases in between. Germline loops: CDR1 MGHDK, CDR2 SYGVNS. The CDR3 has 14 residues.

For this clonotype: One base away lies a much larger clone, so this may be a sequencing read error. CDR3 DNA sequence: TGTGCCTGCAGCTCCCGGAGTAGCGGGGGATTGAAGGACGAGCAGTACTTC. This encodes CACSSRSSGGLKDEQYF. The chain links TRBV7-9 to TRBJ2-7; 9 bases agree with TRBD2. The CDR3 length is 17 residues. Germline V CDR1 and CDR2: SEHNR, FQNEAQ (reference sequence).

This clonotype was counted between two and nine times. V and J are TRBV24-1 and TRBJ2-7; D possibly uses TRBD1 or TRBD2 (6 bases each). Germline V lookup: CDR1 KGHDR, CDR2 SFDVKD. The CDR3 length is 15 residues. The germline V and J ends were trimmed by 5 bases and 6 bases, with 19 bases remaining between them. CDR3 sequence reads: CATSAGGTTRSEQYF. The CDR3 DNA is TGTGCCACCAGTGCGGGCGGGACAACTCGGAGCGAGCAGTACTTC.

This clonotype was recorded many times. The genes are TRBV6-2 or TRBV6-3 and TRBJ2-1; a weak D match, TRBD2 (5 bases). The CDR3 is made up of 18 amino acids. Looked up from germline, CDR1 is MNHEY and CDR2 is SVGEGT. Trimming took 7 bases from V and 1 from J, leaving 23 bases between them. The CDR3, as DNA: TGTGCCAGCATCATCCTAGCCCACCCAACCAAATCCTACAATGAGCAGTTCTTC. It is translated as CASIILAHPTKSYNEQFF.

The chain recombines TRBV7-9 with TRBJ1-2; TRBD1 might be the D (5 bases). V was shortened by 5 bases and J by 4 bases, with 17 bases between the two germline ends. The length of the CDR3 is 15 residues. From germline, CDR1 is SEHNR and CDR2 FQNEAQ (reference sequence). The CDR3 reads CASSLDSVGGYGYTF. The CDR3 DNA reads as TGTGCCAGCAGCCTAGATTCGGTGGGGGGCTATGGCTACACCTTC.

This sequence joins TRBV4-1 and TRBJ2-1, with a weak D call TRBD2 (7 bases). Trimming shortened V by 1 base and J by 3 bases, and 22 bases separated the two germline ends. The germline gives CDR1 MGHRA, CDR2 YSYEKL. The CDR3 is 19 residues long. The CDR3 region is CASSQGVCGGLVCYNEQFF. In DNA form, the CDR3 reads TGCGCCAGCAGCCAAGGGGTGTGCGGGGGCCTCGTTTGCTACAATGAGCAGTTCTTC.

The chain is built from TRBV5-1 and TRBJ2-3; D uncertain. V shed 6 bases and J shed 6 bases, with 11 bases lying between them. This CDR3 comprises 12 residues. Germline V gene sequence: CDR1 SGHRS, CDR2 YFSETQ. CDR3 protein: CASKNPADTQYF. CDR3 bases: TGCGCCAGCAAGAACCCCGCGGATACGCAGTATTTT. The variable domain in full, with the rest retrieved from reference TRBV5-1 and TRBJ2-3, is KAGVTQTPRYLIKTRGQQVTLSCSPISGHRSVSWYQQTPGQGLQFLFEYFSETQRNKGNFPGRFSGRQFSNSRSEMNVSTLELGDSALYLCASKNPADTQYFGPGTRLTVL.

This clonotype was detected ten times or more. The gene calls are TRBV7-9 and TRBJ2-7; 7 bases map to TRBD1. Germline V gene lookup returns CDR1 SEHNR and CDR2 FQNEAQ (reference sequence). The trim removed 8 bases at V and 3 bases at J, leaving 7 bases unmatched. There are 13 residues in the CDR3. Here the CDR3 reads CASSGTASYEQYF. CDR3 DNA sequence: TGTGCCAGCTCCGGGACAGCCAGCTACGAGCAGTACTTC.

This clonotype occurred a few times. The chain couples TRBV7-3 to TRBJ2-5; TRBD2 matches 8 bases. Per germline, CDR1 SGHTA and CDR2 FQGTGA. V dropped 4 bases and J dropped 3; count of bases not matched to a gene: 16. This CDR3 has 18 residues. DNA of the CDR3: TGTGCCAGCAGCTGCACCTTACAGGGTGAGCGGGAGAAAGAGACCCAGTACTTC. Its translation is CASSCTLQGEREKETQYF.

This chain connects TRBV7-9 to TRBJ2-1, with a possible D match to TRBD1 (6 bases). Germline CDR1 reads SEHNR; CDR2 reads FQNEAQ (reference sequence). V was trimmed by 5 bases and J by 2 bases, leaving 13 bases between them. There are 15 residues in the CDR3. The CDR3 coding sequence is TGTGCCAGCAGCACAACAGGGAGCCCCTACAATGAGCAGTTCTTC. Protein: CASSTTGSPYNEQFF.

This clonotype was observed a handful of times. The chain joins TRBV7-9 to TRBJ2-1; TRBD2 agrees at 8 bases. CDR3 length: 16 amino acids. J gave up 3 bases and V 1 base, and 5 bases lay outside the gene matches. Germline assignment: CDR1 SEHNR and CDR2 FQNEAQ (reference sequence). The CDR3 spells CASSLGRTSSYNEQFF. DNA for the CDR3: TGTGCCAGCAGCTTAGGGAGGACTAGCAGCTACAATGAGCAGTTCTTC. The complete variable domain, with remaining parts taken from reference TRBV7-9 and TRBJ2-1, reads DTGVSQNPRHKITKRGQNVTFRCDPISEHNRLYWYRQTLGQGPEFLTYFQNEAQLEKSRLLSDRFSAERPKGSFSTLEIQRTEQGDSAMYLCASSLGRTSSYNEQFFGPGTRLTVL.

There are many counts of this clonotype. The chain has TRBV7-9 and TRBJ2-3; TRBD2 agrees at 7 bases. CDR1 SEHNR and CDR2 FQNEAQ come from the germline V gene (reference sequence). The V and J ends lost 2 bases and 7 bases, in that order; junction bases with no gene match: 12. The CDR3 contains 16 residues. CDR3 sequence (DNA): TGTGCCAGCAGCTTATTCACCGGGAGGAAGCAAAATACGCAGTATTTT. Its protein is CASSLFTGRKQNTQYF.

The gene calls are TRBV18 and TRBJ2-4; perhaps TRBD1 as D (6 bases). Germline V gives CDR1 KGHSH, CDR2 LQKENI. The length of the CDR3 is 19 residues. V was trimmed by 0 bases and J by 1 base, leaving 19 bases between them. For the CDR3, the DNA is TGTGCCAGCTCACCACCCGGGCAGGGGAAAAAGAGGGCCAAAAACATTCAGTACTTC. It yields the protein CASSPPGQGKKRAKNIQYF. Complete variable domain (other parts from reference TRBV18 and TRBJ2-4): NAGVMQNPRHLVRRRGQEARLRCSPMKGHSHVYWYRQLPEEGLKFMVYLQKENIIDESGMPKERFSAEFPKEGPSILRIQQVVRGDSAAYFCASSPPGQGKKRAKNIQYFGAGTRLSVL.

This clonotype has only a few counts. V usage is TRBV7-8 and J usage is TRBJ2-7; D gene unclear. Germline V gene sequence: CDR1 SGHVS, CDR2 FQNEAQ. The V end lost 5 bases, the J end lost 1 base, and 9 bases lay between the germline ends. The CDR3 runs 13 residues. The CDR3 reads CASSPPTSYEQYF. The CDR3 coding sequence is TGTGCCAGCAGCCCACCGACTTCCTACGAGCAGTACTTC.

This clonotype was observed a few times. The CDR3 sequence is CASTEPRASGANVLTF. The DNA of the CDR3 is TGTGCCAGCACCGAGCCGCGGGCCTCTGGGGCCAACGTCCTGACTTTC. This rearrangement joins TRBV28 to TRBJ2-6, with TRBD2 as a possible D gene (5 bases). The ends were cut back, 7 bases at V and 0 bases at J, with 13 bases in the middle. The CDR3 runs 16 residues. In germline, CDR1 is MDHEN, CDR2 SYDVKM.

This clonotype has just a few counts. The chain has TRBV10-1 and TRBJ2-3; 9 bases map to TRBD2. The germline V gene has CDR1 WNHNN and CDR2 SYGVQD (reference sequence). The V segment lost 2 bases and the J segment 4 bases; nucleotides outside the gene matches: 10. The CDR3 extends over 17 amino acids. CDR3 sequence (DNA): TGCGCCAGCAGTGAGAGGGTAGCGGGAGTTGGGCCAGATACGCAGTATTTT. It translates to CASSERVAGVGPDTQYF.

The chain joins TRBV5-5 to TRBJ2-2; D might be TRBD1 (5 bases). CDR1 is SGHKS and CDR2 is YYEKEE in the germline V gene (reference sequence). V gave up 4 bases and J gave up 3 bases, with 10 bases separating them. This CDR3 spans 14 amino acids. CDR3 residues: CASSPWGDTGELFF. The CDR3 bases are TGTGCCAGCAGCCCCTGGGGCGACACCGGGGAGCTGTTTTTT.

This clonotype was seen more than once but under ten times. The rearrangement links TRBV7-2 to TRBJ2-5, with D perhaps TRBD2 (6 bases). Trimming left V 5 bases short and J 8 bases short, with 9 bases between. The V gene's germline CDR1 is SGHTA and CDR2 FQGNSA. This CDR3 comprises 11 residues. The DNA of the CDR3 is TGTGCCAGCAGCCCGGCGGGAACCCAGTACTTC. Protein sequence: CASSPAGTQYF.